This T cell receptor (beta chain) is from a study of radiotherapy plus CTLA-4 blockade in lung cancer. Study observations and caveats: The authors reported that early blood T cell clone dynamics, with interferon-beta, best predicted response.

Germline V CDR1 and CDR2: SNHLY, FYNNEI. The ends lost 6 bases at V and 1 base at J; junction bases unmatched: 7. The CDR3 sequence is 17 residues long. Points on this clone: Its specificity is unknown.

Sequencing was performed with immunoSEQ multiplex PCR; in TCRdb, only in-frame clones are kept and a portion is missing. The sample consists of around 100,000 clones, about 70% of them appearing once. Each patient with chemo-refractory metastatic non-small-cell lung cancer was treated with focal radiation plus CTLA-4 blockade using ipilimumab. V is TRBV2 and J is TRBJ2-3, with 13 nucleotides matching TRBD2. The specimen was peripheral blood, collected from a patient treated with radiotherapy plus ipilimumab. The sequence was obtained from a human donor with non-small cell lung cancer who had a partial response to radiotherapy plus ipilimumab. Some clones in this sample may be carry-over from other donors' samples. The CDR3 here is CASRATTSGGGTDTQYF. The CDR3 DNA is TGTGCCAGCAGGGCAACTACTAGCGGGGGGGGCACAGATACGCAGTATTTT.